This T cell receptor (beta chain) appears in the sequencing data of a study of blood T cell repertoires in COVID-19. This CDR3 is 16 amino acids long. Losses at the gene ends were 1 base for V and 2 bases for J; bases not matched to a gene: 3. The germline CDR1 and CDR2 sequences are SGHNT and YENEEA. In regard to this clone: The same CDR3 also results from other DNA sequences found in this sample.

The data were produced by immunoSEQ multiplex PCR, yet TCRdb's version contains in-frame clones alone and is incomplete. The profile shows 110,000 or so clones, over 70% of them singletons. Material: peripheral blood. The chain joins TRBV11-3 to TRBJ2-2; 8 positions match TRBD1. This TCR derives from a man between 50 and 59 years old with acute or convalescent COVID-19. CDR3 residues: CASSLGGQGNTGELFF. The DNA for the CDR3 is TGTGCCAGCAGCTTAGGTGGACAGGGTAACACCGGGGAGCTGTTTTTT.